The rows below give T cell receptor beta chains drawn from one sample of a study of cytomegalovirus exposure and HLA in healthy donors. Libraries were prepared by immunoSEQ multiplex PCR; TCRdb keeps only in-frame clonotypes and omits some of them. Of 55,000 to 80,000 clones listed, approximately 80% are singletons. The specimen was PBMCs. These receptor sequences come from a woman under 40 in good health and CMV-seronegative. Each CDR3 is given with its conserved first and last residue. The D gene is left open where the match is weak. A clone size is listed for some rows: how often the clone was seen (once, few, many), or a class if it is expanded.

J gene: TRBJ2-6
V gene: TRBV11-2
clone size: .
D gene: .
CDR3 protein: CASSLRGSGANVLTF
CDR3 DNA: TGTGCCAGCAGCCTCAGGGGTTCTGGGGCCAACGTCCTGACTTTC

J gene: TRBJ2-7
V gene: TRBV10-3
clone size: .
D gene: TRBD1
CDR3 protein: CATDTDREFDEQYF
CDR3 DNA: TGTGCCACTGACACGGACAGGGAATTTGACGAGCAGTACTTC

J gene: TRBJ1-5
V gene: TRBV28
clone size: .
D gene: .
CDR3 protein: CASRRKQGWGNQPQHF
CDR3 DNA: TGTGCCAGCAGACGTAAACAGGGATGGGGCAATCAGCCCCAGCATTTT

J gene: TRBJ1-6
V gene: TRBV7-2
clone size: .
D gene: .
CDR3 protein: CASSLAGGGGRNSPLHF
CDR3 DNA: TGTGCCAGCAGCTTAGCCGGGGGAGGGGGTCGTAATTCACCCCTCCACTTT

J gene: TRBJ1-1
V gene: TRBV7-9
clone size: once
D gene: .
CDR3 protein: CASSLARLNTEAFF
CDR3 DNA: TGTGCCAGCAGCTTAGCGAGGTTGAACACTGAAGCTTTCTTT

J gene: TRBJ1-6
V gene: TRBV9
clone size: once
D gene: .
CDR3 protein: CASSVSDSGHNSPLHF
CDR3 DNA: TGTGCCAGCAGCGTAAGCGACAGTGGGCACAATTCACCCCTCCACTTT

J gene: TRBJ1-5
V gene: TRBV28
clone size: .
D gene: .
CDR3 protein: CASSLFLRSNQPQHF
CDR3 DNA: TGTGCCAGCAGTTTATTTCTTCGTAGCAATCAGCCCCAGCATTTT

J gene: TRBJ1-1
V gene: TRBV5-4
clone size: .
D gene: .
CDR3 protein: CASSVLGQQTEAFF
CDR3 DNA: TGTGCCAGCAGCGTTTTGGGACAACAAACTGAAGCTTTCTTT

J gene: TRBJ1-3
V gene: TRBV6-5
clone size: .
D gene: TRBD1
CDR3 protein: CASSLSSTGVGNTIYF
CDR3 DNA: TGTGCCAGCAGTTTATCTTCGACAGGGGTTGGAAACACCATATATTTT

J gene: TRBJ1-2
V gene: TRBV27
clone size: few
D gene: .
CDR3 protein: CASRSLDYGYTF
CDR3 DNA: TGTGCCAGCAGGTCCCTTGACTATGGCTACACCTTC

J gene: TRBJ2-3
V gene: TRBV7-2
clone size: .
D gene: TRBD2
CDR3 protein: CASSAGTSGGTDTQYF
CDR3 DNA: TGTGCCAGCAGCGCAGGGACTAGCGGAGGCACAGATACGCAGTATTTT

J gene: TRBJ2-7
V gene: TRBV7-9
clone size: few
D gene: TRBD1
CDR3 protein: CASSSTGDSYEQYF
CDR3 DNA: TGTGCCAGCAGCTCGACAGGGGACTCCTACGAGCAGTACTTC

J gene: TRBJ2-5
V gene: TRBV14
clone size: .
D gene: TRBD1
CDR3 protein: CASSHSETGEETQYF
CDR3 DNA: TGTGCCAGCAGCCACTCCGAGACAGGGGAAGAGACCCAGTACTTC

J gene: TRBJ1-5
V gene: TRBV19
clone size: .
D gene: .
CDR3 protein: CASSILGFQPQHF
CDR3 DNA: TGTGCCAGTAGTATCCTAGGTTTTCAGCCCCAGCATTTT

J gene: TRBJ1-5
V gene: TRBV5-1
clone size: .
D gene: .
CDR3 protein: CASSPAGQPQHF
CDR3 DNA: TGCGCCAGCAGTCCCGCGGGTCAGCCCCAGCATTTT

J gene: TRBJ1-2
V gene: TRBV27
clone size: .
D gene: .
CDR3 protein: CASSLGAGLPWGYTF
CDR3 DNA: TGTGCCAGCAGTTTAGGGGCAGGGCTCCCTTGGGGCTACACCTTC

J gene: TRBJ1-5
V gene: TRBV10-3
clone size: .
D gene: .
CDR3 protein: CAIWGEGNQPQHF
CDR3 DNA: TGTGCCATCTGGGGCGAGGGCAATCAGCCCCAGCATTTT

J gene: TRBJ2-2
V gene: TRBV4-3
clone size: few
D gene: TRBD2
CDR3 protein: CASSQISGGGNTGELFF
CDR3 DNA: TGCGCCAGCAGCCAAATTAGCGGGGGAGGAAACACCGGGGAGCTGTTTTTT

J gene: TRBJ1-1
V gene: TRBV10-1
clone size: .
D gene: TRBD1
CDR3 protein: CASSPGQGFTEAFF
CDR3 DNA: TGCGCCAGCAGTCCGGGACAGGGGTTCACTGAAGCTTTCTTT

J gene: TRBJ2-1
V gene: TRBV6-6
clone size: .
D gene: TRBD1
CDR3 protein: CASRETGSSYNEQFF
CDR3 DNA: TGTGCCAGCAGAGAGACAGGGAGCTCCTACAATGAGCAGTTCTTC

J gene: TRBJ1-2
V gene: TRBV7-9
clone size: .
D gene: .
CDR3 protein: CASSLSLTAPFAF
CDR3 DNA: TGTGCCAGCAGCTTATCCCTGACAGCACCGTTCGCCTTC

J gene: TRBJ1-5
V gene: TRBV6-1
clone size: .
D gene: .
CDR3 protein: CASRGQNQPQHF
CDR3 DNA: TGTGCCAGCAGAGGACAGAATCAGCCCCAGCATTTT

J gene: TRBJ1-4
V gene: TRBV5-1
clone size: .
D gene: .
CDR3 protein: CASSLAGEIGEKLFF
CDR3 DNA: TGCGCCAGCAGCCTAGCAGGGGAGATAGGCGAAAAACTGTTTTTT

J gene: TRBJ2-2
V gene: TRBV9
clone size: .
D gene: TRBD2
CDR3 protein: CASSVAGGSSGELFF
CDR3 DNA: TGTGCCAGCAGCGTCGCGGGGGGCTCATCCGGGGAGCTGTTTTTT

J gene: TRBJ2-7
V gene: TRBV4-1
clone size: .
D gene: .
CDR3 protein: CASSQVTVHEQYF
CDR3 DNA: TGCGCCAGCAGCCAAGTGACAGTCCACGAGCAGTACTTC

J gene: TRBJ2-1
V gene: TRBV7-9
clone size: .
D gene: TRBD1
CDR3 protein: CASSPPLTGSSYNEQFF
CDR3 DNA: TGTGCCAGCAGCCCTCCCCTGACAGGGAGCTCCTACAATGAGCAGTTCTTC

J gene: TRBJ2-6
V gene: TRBV19
clone size: .
D gene: .
CDR3 protein: CASSIVGNRFGANVLTF
CDR3 DNA: TGTGCCAGTAGTATTGTGGGTAACAGGTTTGGGGCCAACGTCCTGACTTTC

J gene: TRBJ2-3
V gene: TRBV19
clone size: .
D gene: .
CDR3 protein: CASKIGSSSTRTDTQYF
CDR3 DNA: TGTGCCAGTAAAATTGGGTCTAGTTCAACCCGCACAGATACGCAGTATTTT

J gene: TRBJ2-7
V gene: TRBV7-2
clone size: .
D gene: TRBD2
CDR3 protein: CASSLGGWQYF
CDR3 DNA: TGTGCCAGCAGCCTCGGGGGGTGGCAGTACTTC